These 25 T cell receptor beta chains share one sample of origin, sequenced in a study of chemoradiotherapy in HPV16-positive cancers. The data were produced by immunoSEQ multiplex PCR, yet TCRdb's version contains in-frame clones alone and is incomplete. This sample has over 9,000 clones, with roughly nine tenths found just once. Sample: blood, taken from a patient who underwent chemoradiotherapy. All receptors come from a human donor with HPV-associated anogenital cancer.

CDR3 nucleotides: TGTGCCAGCAGTGATGGAGGGTTCGGCACTGAAGCTTTCTTT. Translated, it gives CASSDGGFGTEAFF. This sequence joins TRBV2 and TRBJ1-1; D gene unclear. V was pared by 3 bases and J by 4 bases, with 12 bases between. Germline CDR1 and CDR2: SNHLY and FYNNEI. This CDR3 has 14 amino acids.

The V and J genes are TRBV19 and TRBJ2-1; 8 bases fit TRBD2. The CDR3 sequence is 14 residues long. V gave up 4 bases and J gave up 10 bases; unmatched junction bases: 9. Germline V gene data show CDR1 as LNHDA and CDR2 as SQIVND (reference sequence). Here the CDR3 reads CASSTPGLVWEQFF. CDR3 coding DNA: TGTGCCAGTAGTACCCCGGGACTAGTCTGGGAGCAGTTCTTC.

There are a few counts of this clone. This chain connects TRBV10-3 to TRBJ2-1; the D gene could be TRBD1 or TRBD2 (5 bases each). Germline-derived CDR1 and CDR2 are ENHRY and SYGVKD. The CDR3 length is 16 residues. V was trimmed by 2 bases and J by 0 bases, leaving 11 bases between them. CDR3 region: CAISEGAGGSYNEQFF. The CDR3 DNA reads as TGTGCCATCAGTGAGGGGGCAGGAGGCTCCTACAATGAGCAGTTCTTC.

This clone was seen a single time. V usage is TRBV6-6 and J usage is TRBJ1-2; D ambiguous. Germline CDR1 reads MNHNY; CDR2 reads SVGAGI (reference sequence). CDR3 length: 12 amino acids. Trimming left V 9 bases short and J 2 bases short, with 10 bases between. CDR3 amino acids: CASQDGNYGYTF. CDR3 bases: TGTGCCAGTCAAGACGGAAACTATGGCTACACCTTC.

The J gene is TRBJ2-7, the V gene TRBV6-1, with D uncertain. Germline V gives CDR1 MNHNS, CDR2 SASEGT. V lost 6 bases to trimming and J lost 1 base, with 13 bases between them. This CDR3 contains 14 residues. The CDR3 DNA follows: TGTGCCAGCAGCCAGCGAGGAAATTCCTACGAGCAGTACGTC. This translates into CASSQRGNSYEQYV.

The CDR3 is CASSLGQGHGYTF. The CDR3 coding sequence is TGTGCCAGCAGCTTAGGACAGGGCCATGGCTACACCTTC. The chain uses TRBV9 and TRBJ1-2; 8 bases align to TRBD1. Unmatched junction bases numbered 5, after V lost 4 bases and J lost 6 bases. The CDR3 length is 13 residues. Germline CDR1 is SGDLS and CDR2 is YYNGEE.

CDR3 sequence reads: CASSLDSRETYF. CDR3 DNA: TGTGCCAGCAGCTTAGACAGTCGCGAGACGTACTTC. The chain joins TRBV7-2 to TRBJ2-5; D call uncertain. The CDR3 sequence is 12 residues long. Deletions cut 1 base from V and 13 bases from J, with 13 bases between. Looked up from germline, CDR1 is SGHTA and CDR2 is FQGNSA.

The V call is TRBV2, the J call TRBJ1-2; 7 positions agree with TRBD1. V lost 3 bases and J lost 7; bases outside the gene matches: 8. The germline gives CDR1 SNHLY, CDR2 FYNNEI. The CDR3 is made up of 14 amino acids. CDR3 coding DNA: TGTGCCAGCAGTGAGGTAGACAGGGAGGGTGGCTACACCTTC. Protein: CASSEVDREGGYTF.

The chain recombines TRBV27 with TRBJ2-2; possibly TRBD2 for D (5 bases). The CDR3 loop spans 15 amino acids. V dropped 5 bases and J dropped 4 bases, with 14 bases sitting between them. Germline CDR1 MNHEY, CDR2 SMNVEV (reference sequence). CDR3 loop: CASSVDLAGTGELFF. In DNA form, the CDR3 reads TGTGCCAGCAGTGTGGACCTGGCGGGCACCGGGGAGCTGTTTTTT.

This clone was detected once. V usage is TRBV6-1 and J usage is TRBJ2-7; D remains unclear. This CDR3 has 13 residues. Germline V gives CDR1 MNHNS, CDR2 SASEGT. Trimming shortened V by 7 bases and J by 4 bases, and 14 bases separated the two germline ends. CDR3 DNA: TGTGCCAGCATGATAGCCCCCGAATACGAGCAGTACGTC. Protein: CASMIAPEYEQYV.

This clone occurred once. J is TRBJ2-2 and V is TRBV27; D is ambiguous. V lost 6 bases, J lost 4 bases, and 18 bases lay in between. Looked up from germline, CDR1 is MNHEY and CDR2 is SMNVEV (reference sequence). The CDR3 consists of 16 residues. The CDR3 here is CASSPLAAQSTGELFF. The CDR3 coding sequence is TGTGCCAGCAGCCCCCTTGCGGCCCAAAGCACCGGGGAGCTGTTTTTT.

The chain has TRBV7-2 and TRBJ2-7, with D possibly being TRBD1 (6 bases). The CDR3 consists of 15 residues. V lost 2 bases and J 4 bases, leaving 15 bases between the germline ends. The V gene's germline CDR1 is SGHTA and CDR2 FQGNSA. CDR3 bases: TGTGCCAGCAGCTTAAAAGGACAGCCCATATACGAGCAGTACGTC. This codes for CASSLKGQPIYEQYV.

The CDR3 loop is CASSSGTLGINEQFF. The DNA of the CDR3 is TGCGCCAGCAGCTCGGGGACCCTAGGAATCAATGAGCAGTTCTTC. The chain links TRBV5-1 to TRBJ2-1; D could derive from TRBD1 or TRBD2 (5 bases each). The germline CDR1 and CDR2 sequences are SGHRS and YFSETQ. Trimming left V 3 bases short and J 6 bases short, with 16 bases between. The CDR3 extends over 15 amino acids. The whole variable domain, remainder taken from reference TRBV5-1 and TRBJ2-1, is KAGVTQTPRYLIKTRGQQVTLSCSPISGHRSVSWYQQTPGQGLQFLFEYFSETQRNKGNFPGRFSGRQFSNSRSEMNVSTLELGDSALYLCASSSGTLGINEQFFGPGTRLTVL.

The chain links TRBV10-1 to TRBJ2-7; a weak D match, TRBD1 (8 bases). Per the germline V gene, CDR1 is WNHNN and CDR2 is SYGVQD (reference sequence). There are 17 residues in the CDR3. V lost 2 bases, J lost 7 bases, and 24 bases lay in between. CDR3 region: CASSEGRERQGCREQYV. The CDR3 nucleotides are TGCGCCAGCAGTGAGGGGCGGGAGAGACAGGGGTGCAGGGAGCAGTACGTC.

The chain is built from TRBV9 and TRBJ1-2; perhaps TRBD1 as D (6 bases). This CDR3 is 14 amino acids long. Germline loops: CDR1 SGDLS, CDR2 YYNGEE. With 3 bases removed from V and 4 bases from J, the gap between germline ends came to 13 bases. The CDR3 DNA sequence: TGTGCCAGCAGCGAGGGGGGGACCACCTATGGCTACACCTTC. This codes for CASSEGGTTYGYTF.

The chain is built from TRBV14 and TRBJ2-3; no clear D gene. Trimming stripped 3 bases from V and 8 bases from J, with 9 bases between. The CDR3 consists of 12 residues. Looked up from germline, CDR1 is SGHDN and CDR2 is FVKESK. CDR3 amino acids: CASSHNRVTQYF. In DNA, the CDR3 is TGTGCCAGCAGCCACAATAGGGTTACGCAGTATTTT.

The chain employs TRBV5-1 and TRBJ1-4, with D unclear. The length of the CDR3 is 15 residues. Germline loops: CDR1 SGHRS, CDR2 YFSETQ. Trimming cost V 0 bases and J 5 bases, with 11 bases left between them. In DNA, the CDR3 is TGCGCCAGCAGCTTGGCCTTTACAGAAAATGAAAAACTGTTTTTT. Protein: CASSLAFTENEKLFF.

The V gene is TRBV5-4, the J gene TRBJ2-2; D is perhaps TRBD2 (6 bases). The V gene lost 2 bases and the J gene lost 4 bases, with 15 bases spanning the gap. Germline values: CDR1 SGHNT, CDR2 YYREEE (reference sequence). This CDR3 has 16 amino acids. CDR3 bases: TGTGCCAGCAGCTTCGTGGGACTGGGACGCACCGGGGAGCTGTTTTTT. It is translated as CASSFVGLGRTGELFF.

This sequence joins TRBV4-3 and TRBJ2-1; TRBD2 matches at 10 bases. The germline CDR1 and CDR2 sequences are LGHNA and YSLEER. V lost 5 bases to trimming and J lost 6 bases; unmatched junction nucleotides: 4. The CDR3 runs 14 residues. CDR3 protein: CASSFGLAVNEQFF. In DNA, the CDR3 is TGCGCCAGCAGCTTTGGACTAGCGGTCAATGAGCAGTTCTTC.

The chain has TRBV2 and TRBJ2-7, with D hard to call. Trimming took off 2 bases at V and 6 bases at J, with 17 bases between the two ends. The CDR3 sequence is 15 residues long. The germline V gene has CDR1 SNHLY and CDR2 FYNNEI. CDR3 DNA sequence: TGTGCCAGCAGTGAAAGCTCCCTAGAGGTCTCCGAGCAGTACTTC. Protein: CASSESSLEVSEQYF.

The chain employs TRBV30 and TRBJ2-2, with D perhaps assigned TRBD1 or TRBD2 (5 bases each). Germline loops: CDR1 GTSNPN, CDR2 SVGIG (reference sequence). The CDR3 spans 20 residues. The V end lost 2 bases, the J end lost 0 bases, and 25 bases lay between the germline ends. DNA for the CDR3: TGTGCCTGGAGTTTTCTCGGGGTCTGGGGCTCATTGTCGAACACCGGGGAGCTGTTTTTT. Amino acids: CAWSFLGVWGSLSNTGELFF.

V gene TRBV7-9 combines with J gene TRBJ1-1; D is unresolved. This CDR3 contains 12 residues. Deletions cut 7 bases from V and 5 bases from J, with 11 bases between. CDR1 SEHNR and CDR2 FQNEAQ come from the germline V gene (reference sequence). CDR3 in amino acids: CASNPTGTEAFF. The CDR3, as DNA: TGTGCCAGCAACCCCACGGGGACTGAAGCTTTCTTT. Looking up the rest from reference TRBV7-9 and TRBJ1-1 gives the full variable domain: DTGVSQNPRHKITKRGQNVTFRCDPISEHNRLYWYRQTLGQGPEFLTYFQNEAQLEKSRLLSDRFSAERPKGSFSTLEIQRTEQGDSAMYLCASNPTGTEAFFGQGTRLTVV.

The V and J genes are TRBV30 and TRBJ1-4, with a possible D match to TRBD1 (5 bases). V was trimmed by 2 bases and J by 11 bases, leaving 15 bases between them. CDR3 size: 13 residues. Per the germline V gene, CDR1 is GTSNPN and CDR2 is SVGIG (reference sequence). The CDR3 sequence: CAWSKGANGKLFF. The CDR3 DNA reads TGTGCCTGGAGTAAAGGGGCTAATGGGAAACTGTTTTTT.

The chain joins TRBV19 to TRBJ1-4, with no clear D. Germline V gene lookup returns CDR1 LNHDA and CDR2 SQIVND (reference sequence). The germline V and J ends were trimmed by 1 base and 7 bases, with 10 bases remaining between them. This CDR3 has 14 residues. The CDR3 is CASSIGAGPEKLFF. As DNA, the CDR3 is TGTGCCAGTAGTATAGGGGCAGGACCTGAAAAACTGTTTTTT.

The chain carries TRBV2 and TRBJ1-1; TRBD1 is a possible D gene (5 bases). Germline loops: CDR1 SNHLY, CDR2 FYNNEI. This CDR3 is 13 amino acids long. V was shortened by 6 bases and J by 2 bases, with 10 bases between the two germline ends. CDR3 region: CASSSQVNTEAFF. The CDR3 DNA is TGTGCCAGCAGCTCACAGGTTAACACTGAAGCTTTCTTT.